This TCR beta chain was obtained from a study of T cell repertoires in aging, cancer and after chemotherapy. Across the study: Clear clonal overlap appeared across healthy donor samples taken over several months to years.

The study, taken as a whole, reports: Rebound thymic output was suggested by rising median generation probability during chemotherapy in each cancer cohort.

Peripheral blood genomic DNA, not sorted cells or RNA, was the template. A mixed TRB-A/B primer pool amplified rearranged TRB by multiplex touch-down PCR. TCRdb analysed the multiplex PCR reads with MiXCR anew, one entry per CDR3 protein. The sample contains several thousand distinct CDR3 sequences, around 32% of which appear only once. The CDR3 has 17 amino acids. Germline V gene data show CDR1 as SGHRS and CDR2 as YFSETQ. With 0 bases removed from V and 2 bases from J, the gap between germline ends came to 15 bases. About this clonotype itself: The antigen is undetermined.

The receptor was derived from a human donor in good health. V is TRBV5-1 and J is TRBJ2-1, with D tentatively TRBD2 (5 bases). The sample comprised blood. This CDR3 reads CASSLVPDRLPYNEQFF. The CDR3 DNA is TGCGCCAGCAGCTTGGTCCCAGACCGACTACCCTACAATGAGCAGTTCTTC.